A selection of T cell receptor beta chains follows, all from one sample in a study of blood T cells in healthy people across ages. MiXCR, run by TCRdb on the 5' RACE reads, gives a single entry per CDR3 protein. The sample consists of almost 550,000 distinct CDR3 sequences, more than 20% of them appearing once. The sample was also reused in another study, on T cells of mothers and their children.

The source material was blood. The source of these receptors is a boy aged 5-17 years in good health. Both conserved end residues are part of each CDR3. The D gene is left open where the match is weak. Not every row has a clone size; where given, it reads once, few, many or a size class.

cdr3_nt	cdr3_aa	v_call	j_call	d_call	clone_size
TGTGCCAGTAGTATAAAGTTGGGACCGGACTCCTACGAGCAGTACTTC	CASSIKLGPDSYEQYF	TRBV19	TRBJ2-7	-	-
TGTGCCAGCAGTTTAACGACAGGGGTCCCCACTAGCAATCAGCCCCAGCATTTT	CASSLTTGVPTSNQPQHF	TRBV6-5	TRBJ1-5	TRBD1	few
TGTGCCAGCAGCTTAAATCGAGGGACCCAAGAGACCCAGTACTTC	CASSLNRGTQETQYF	TRBV11-2	TRBJ2-5	-	many
TGCGCCAGCAGCTTAGATGGACACTCCCAAGAGACCCAGTACTTC	CASSLDGHSQETQYF	TRBV7-8	TRBJ2-5	-	-
TGTGCCAGCAGTTTGAGTTTAGTTGGACTAGCGGGAGTAGAGACCCAGTACTTC	CASSLSLVGLAGVETQYF	TRBV28	TRBJ2-5	TRBD2	-
TGCGCCAGCAAGCCCATTGAGCCAGCAGATACGCAGTATTTT	CASKPIEPADTQYF	TRBV5-1	TRBJ2-3	-	few
TGCAGCGTTCGGGACAGGGGGCCCACTGAAGCTTTCTTT	CSVRDRGPTEAFF	TRBV29-1	TRBJ1-1	TRBD1	-
TGTGCCAGCAGCCCGCCCCCCGGGGGGTATCGGGGGAGTAATGAGCAGTTCTTC	CASSPPPGGYRGSNEQFF	TRBV7-9	TRBJ2-1	TRBD2	few
TGTGCCAGCAGCGTCGCGGACAGTAATTCACCCCTCCACTTT	CASSVADSNSPLHF	TRBV9	TRBJ1-6	-	-
TGTGCCAGCAGTCTACAGGGAGGAGGCTACACCTTC	CASSLQGGGYTF	TRBV6-1	TRBJ1-2	-	-
TGTGCCAGCAGCTTAGGGGGTTGGGATGAAAAACTGTTTTTT	CASSLGGWDEKLFF	TRBV7-2	TRBJ1-4	-	few
TGTGCCAGCAGCTTAAGCAGGGAGGGGGAGACCCAGTACTTC	CASSLSREGETQYF	TRBV7-9	TRBJ2-5	TRBD2	-
TGTGCCAGCAGCTTCTCTGTGGGGTTCCTAGATACGCAGTATTTT	CASSFSVGFLDTQYF	TRBV11-2	TRBJ2-3	-	-
TGTGCCAGCAGCGGTGACAGGGTATTTGGCAATGAGCAGTTCTTC	CASSGDRVFGNEQFF	TRBV7-8	TRBJ2-1	TRBD1	few
TGTGCCAGCAGCGGGGGACCGGGACAGGGGCTTTATGAGCAGTTCTTC	CASSGGPGQGLYEQFF	TRBV9	TRBJ2-1	TRBD1	-
TGCAGTGCTAGGGAAGGGACTAGTCCCTACGAGCAGTACTTC	CSAREGTSPYEQYF	TRBV20-1	TRBJ2-7	TRBD2	few
-	CASSPVLRGATEAFF	TRBV14	TRBJ1-1	-	-
TGTGCCAGCAGCGCCGACGGGACAGGGGATCTCTACGAGCAGTACTTC	CASSADGTGDLYEQYF	TRBV9	TRBJ2-7	TRBD1	few
TGCGCCAGCAGCCAAGAAGGGCGGTCTGAAGATACGCAGTATTTT	CASSQEGRSEDTQYF	TRBV4-1	TRBJ2-3	-	-
TGCGCCAGCAGCCAAAGAACGAGCAGGACTCAGCCCCAGCATTTT	CASSQRTSRTQPQHF	TRBV4-1	TRBJ1-5	-	-
TGTGCCAGCAGCCCGGGCCTCTATAATTCACCCCTCCACTTT	CASSPGLYNSPLHF	TRBV7-2	TRBJ1-6	-	-
TGCAGTGCTAGAGTGGTGGCTAGCGGGACCCCCTACAATGAGCAGTTCTTC	CSARVVASGTPYNEQFF	TRBV20-1	TRBJ2-1	TRBD2	-
TGCGCCAGCAGCCAAGATTACCAGGGTGAATGGTATGGCTACACCTTC	CASSQDYQGEWYGYTF	TRBV4-3	TRBJ1-2	-	once
TGCAGTGCTAGACCTTCGTTACAGACCCAGTACTTC	CSARPSLQTQYF	TRBV20-1	TRBJ2-5	-	-
TGCAGCGTTGATACATTGAACTACAATGAGCAGTTCTTC	CSVDTLNYNEQFF	TRBV29-1	TRBJ2-1	-	few